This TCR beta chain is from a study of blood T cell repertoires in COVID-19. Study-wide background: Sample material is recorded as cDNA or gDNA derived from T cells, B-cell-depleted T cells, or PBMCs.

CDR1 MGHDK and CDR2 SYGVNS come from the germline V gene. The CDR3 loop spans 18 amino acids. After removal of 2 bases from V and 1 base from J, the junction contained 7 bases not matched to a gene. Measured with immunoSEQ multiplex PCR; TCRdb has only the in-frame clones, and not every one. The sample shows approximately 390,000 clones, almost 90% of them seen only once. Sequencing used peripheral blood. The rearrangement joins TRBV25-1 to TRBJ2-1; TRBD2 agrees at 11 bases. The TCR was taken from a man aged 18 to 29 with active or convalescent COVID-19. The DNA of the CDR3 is TGTGCCAGCAGTGAACCTAGCGGGAGGTTTCGATCCTACAATGAGCAGTTCTTC. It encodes CASSEPSGRFRSYNEQFF. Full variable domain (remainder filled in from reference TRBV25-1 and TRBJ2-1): EADIYQTPRYLVIGTGKKITLECSQTMGHDKMYWYQQDPGMELHLIHYSYGVNSTEKGDLSSESTVSRIRTEHFPLTLESARPSHTSQYLCASSEPSGRFRSYNEQFFGPGTRLTVL.